This T cell receptor (beta chain) stems from a study of blood T cell repertoires in COVID-19. Study context: The United States, Italy and Spain supplied acute and convalescent COVID-19 samples. The analysed material was cDNA or gDNA that came from T cells, B-cell-depleted T cells, or PBMCs.

CDR1 SGHVS and CDR2 FNYEAQ come from the germline V gene. V was shortened by 5 bases and J by 5 bases, with 16 bases between the two germline ends. This CDR3 has 14 residues. Methods used by the authors: Estimated nucleated cell counts came from reference gene primer amplification. Data came from immunoSEQ multiplex PCR; TCRdb stores just in-frame clones and leaves some out. V, J and clone size reflect that table, while D and trimming were determined from the DNA. The profile shows about 270,000 clones, 85% of them singletons. This clone was found once. The sequencing sample was made of peripheral blood. The rearrangement links TRBV7-6 to TRBJ2-7; D might be TRBD2 (6 bases). The sequence came from a woman aged 50 to 65 with active or convalescent COVID-19. The CDR3 DNA reads TGTGCCAGCAGCCTAAACGGGGGTCCCGACGAGCAGTACTTC. Its protein is CASSLNGGPDEQYF.